Here is one TCR beta chain with its context. Assay used: immunoSEQ multiplex PCR; TCRdb lists only in-frame clones, some missing. The data show about 140,000 clones, approximately 80% seen once. After removal of 0 bases from V and 8 bases from J, the junction contained 7 bases not matched to a gene. CDR3 length equals 15 residues. Germline loops: CDR1 SGHTA, CDR2 FQGTGA. The data are from a study of blood T cell repertoires in COVID-19. Study in general: Researchers got acute and convalescent COVID-19 samples from the United States, Italy and Spain.

This rearrangement joins TRBV7-3 to TRBJ2-4; 7 bases align to TRBD1. Sample: peripheral blood. The receptor's source is a woman of 80 years or more with active or convalescent COVID-19. Here the CDR3 DNA reads TGTGCCAGCAGCTTAACTGGGCAAACAGGGGACATTCAGTACTTC. Translated: CASSLTGQTGDIQYF.